Below are 14 T cell receptor beta chains sequenced from a single sample in a study of T cells after yellow fever vaccination. Each CDR3 protein gets one entry after TCRdb re-called the 5' RACE reads with MiXCR. The table lists some 220,000 distinct CDR3 sequences, approximately 3% of them singletons, with roughly 3% in the top ten. Sample: CD4+ T cells sorted from PBMCs, taken 10 days after the yellow fever booster vaccination. These receptors all come from a man between 18 and 29 years old who received the YFV17D yellow fever vaccine.

At least ten counts were recorded for this clonotype. The chain employs TRBV5-1 and TRBJ2-1; tentatively, D is TRBD1 (6 bases). V dropped 4 bases and J dropped 5 bases, with 10 bases sitting between them. The CDR3 extends over 13 amino acids. The germline CDR1 and CDR2 sequences are SGHRS and YFSETQ. CDR3 amino acids: CASSIGQNNEQFF. The CDR3 DNA sequence: TGCGCCAGCAGCATTGGACAGAACAATGAGCAGTTCTTC. The full variable domain, with the rest looked up from reference TRBV5-1 and TRBJ2-1, is KAGVTQTPRYLIKTRGQQVTLSCSPISGHRSVSWYQQTPGQGLQFLFEYFSETQRNKGNFPGRFSGRQFSNSRSEMNVSTLELGDSALYLCASSIGQNNEQFFGPGTRLTVL.

This clonotype showed up just a few times. V is TRBV7-9 and J is TRBJ1-2, with unresolved D. The ends were cut back, 3 bases at V and 5 bases at J, with 16 bases in the middle. Germline loops: CDR1 SEHNR, CDR2 FQNEAQ (reference sequence). CDR3 size: 15 residues. CDR3 DNA: TGTGCCAGCAGCTTTGCCCAGAAACCGGGTTATGGCTACACCTTC. It yields the protein CASSFAQKPGYGYTF.

V and J are TRBV4-3 and TRBJ1-6, with D maybe TRBD1 (5 bases). The V end lost 0 bases, the J end lost 10 bases, and 7 bases lay between the germline ends. This CDR3 has 13 amino acids. Germline V CDR1 and CDR2: LGHNA, YSLEER. CDR3 coding DNA: TGCGCCAGCAGCCAAGATTGGGACTCACCCCTCCACTTT. Protein sequence: CASSQDWDSPLHF.

This clonotype showed up just a few times. The genes are TRBV7-2 and TRBJ1-2, with 10 bases matching TRBD1. The germline V gene encodes CDR1 SGHTA and CDR2 FQGNSA. V trimming: 4 bases; J trimming: 7 bases; junction bases outside the gene matches: 12. The CDR3 contains 16 residues. CDR3 in amino acids: CASSSWRGQGFGGYTF. The CDR3, as DNA: TGTGCCAGCAGCTCCTGGAGGGGACAGGGGTTCGGTGGCTACACCTTC.

In its sample, this clonotype was seen a few times. The chain joins TRBV5-4 to TRBJ2-6; D possibly corresponds to TRBD1 (5 bases). Trimming shortened V by 0 bases and J by 0 bases, and 16 bases separated the two germline ends. The germline V gene has CDR1 SGHNT and CDR2 YYREEE (reference sequence). The CDR3 sequence is 19 residues long. The chain's CDR3 is CASSLVTGRIHSGANVLTF. As DNA, the CDR3 is TGTGCCAGCAGCTTGGTTACAGGACGGATTCACTCTGGGGCCAACGTCCTGACTTTC.

This clonotype was seen a few times. This chain joins TRBV7-2 and TRBJ2-5; TRBD1 matches at 9 bases. The CDR3 has 14 amino acids. Germline V gene lookup returns CDR1 SGHTA and CDR2 FQGNSA. Trimming took 5 bases from V and 2 from J; bases not matched to a gene: 3. DNA for the CDR3: TGTGCCAGCAGCAGGGGACAGGGACAAGAGACCCAGTACTTC. It specifies CASSRGQGQETQYF.

This clonotype was counted only a few times. V gene TRBV29-1 combines with J gene TRBJ2-2, with 9 nucleotides matching TRBD1. Per germline, CDR1 SQVTM and CDR2 ANQGSEA. This CDR3 contains 13 residues. The CDR3: CQTGTGSTGELFF. CDR3 nucleotides: TGCCAAACCGGGACAGGGTCCACCGGGGAGCTGTTTTTT.

This clonotype has ten or more counts. The J gene is TRBJ1-2, the V gene TRBV29-1; 11 positions match TRBD1. The CDR3 is made up of 12 amino acids. The V gene's germline CDR1 is SQVTM and CDR2 ANQGSEA. Unmatched junction bases numbered 3, after V lost 8 bases and J lost 4 bases. The CDR3 nucleotides are TGCAGCTCCGGGACAGGGGGCTATGGCTACACCTTC. Translating gives CSSGTGGYGYTF.

The sample holds many counts of this clonotype. The chain combines TRBV5-1 with TRBJ1-1, with 9 positions matching TRBD1. V lost 4 bases and J lost 7; bases outside the gene matches: 14. The CDR3 runs 16 residues. The germline CDR1 and CDR2 sequences are SGHRS and YFSETQ. CDR3 protein: CASSPGQGYLTSEAFF. For the CDR3, the DNA is TGCGCCAGCAGCCCTGGACAGGGGTATCTTACGAGTGAAGCTTTCTTT.

This clonotype was observed at least ten times. The gene calls are TRBV7-3 and TRBJ2-6; D is ambiguous. CDR3 length: 16 amino acids. From germline, CDR1 is SGHTA and CDR2 FQGTGA. V was trimmed by 7 bases and J by 10 bases, leaving 23 bases between them. The CDR3 is CASTTHWAARFNVLTF. DNA for the CDR3: TGTGCCAGCACCACCCACTGGGCAGCGAGGTTTAACGTCCTGACTTTC.

This clonotype has a handful of counts. The genes are TRBV6-5 and TRBJ2-3; D might be TRBD1 (5 bases). Trimming cost V 5 bases and J 4 bases, with 16 bases left between them. Germline V gene data show CDR1 as MNHEY and CDR2 as SVGAGI. The CDR3 contains 15 residues. In DNA, the CDR3 is TGTGCCAGCAGTCCAAGGGGAACAGGCCCAGATACGCAGTATTTT. Its translation is CASSPRGTGPDTQYF.

This clonotype showed up many times. The chain uses TRBV14 and TRBJ2-1; TRBD2 is a possible D gene (5 bases). Per the germline V gene, CDR1 is SGHDN and CDR2 is FVKESK. The CDR3 spans 16 residues. The V end lost 4 bases, the J end lost 7 bases, and 20 bases lay between the germline ends. Here the CDR3 DNA reads TGTGCCAGCAGCCCTCGATCGGGATTCGACGCAAATGAGCAGTTCTTC. Amino acid sequence: CASSPRSGFDANEQFF.

This clonotype was counted a few times. This chain links TRBV7-2 with TRBJ2-3; no firm D call. This CDR3 is 14 amino acids long. V lost 5 bases to trimming and J lost 0 bases, with 9 bases between them. CDR1 SGHTA and CDR2 FQGNSA come from the germline V gene. The CDR3 DNA reads TGTGCCAGCAGCGAATACTACAGCACAGATACGCAGTATTTT. This sequence encodes CASSEYYSTDTQYF.

This clonotype was counted many times. This chain links TRBV9 with TRBJ2-5; 11 positions agree with TRBD2. The V gene end was trimmed by 0 bases and the J gene end by 1 base; junction bases not matched to a gene: 5. CDR3 length: 17 residues. Per the germline V gene, CDR1 is SGDLS and CDR2 is YYNGEE. The CDR3 reads CASSVGSGLAGQETQYF. The CDR3 DNA reads as TGTGCCAGCAGCGTAGGGTCAGGACTAGCGGGCCAAGAGACCCAGTACTTC.